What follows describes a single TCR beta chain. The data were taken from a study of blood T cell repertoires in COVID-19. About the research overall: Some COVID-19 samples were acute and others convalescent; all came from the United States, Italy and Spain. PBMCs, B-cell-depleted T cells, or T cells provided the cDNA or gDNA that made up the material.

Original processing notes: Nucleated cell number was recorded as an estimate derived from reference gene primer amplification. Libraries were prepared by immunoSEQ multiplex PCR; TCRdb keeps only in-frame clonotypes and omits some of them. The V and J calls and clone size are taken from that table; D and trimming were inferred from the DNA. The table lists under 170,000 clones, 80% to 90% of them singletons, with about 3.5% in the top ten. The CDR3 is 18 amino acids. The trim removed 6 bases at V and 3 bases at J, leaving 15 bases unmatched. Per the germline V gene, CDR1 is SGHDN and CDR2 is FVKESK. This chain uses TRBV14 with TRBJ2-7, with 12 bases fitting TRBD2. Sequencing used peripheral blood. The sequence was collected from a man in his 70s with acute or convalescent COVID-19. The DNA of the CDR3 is TGTGCCAGCAGACAACAGGGGGCCGGACTAGCGGGACACTACGAGCAGTACTTC. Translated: CASRQQGAGLAGHYEQYF.